This T cell receptor beta chain was observed in a study of regulatory T cells in long-lasting Graves disease. CDR3 regions were amplified by Arm-PCR using iRepertoire HTBI primers to build TCR beta libraries. In the authors' methods: Among the samples, under 70 TRBV and 14 TRBJ segments were identified. TCRdb used MiXCR to reprocess the multiplex PCR reads, holding one entry per CDR3 protein. It is TCRdb's table, rather than the study itself, that gives the V and J calls and clone size. The sample includes under 300,000 distinct CDR3 sequences, 18% seen only once; the top ten take approximately 15%. Time point of the sample: newly diagnosed GD, antithyroid drugs for less than 3 months. From RNA extracted from PBMCs, the TCR library was made. Peripheral blood, about 9 milliliters of it, was drawn into EDTA tubes. V shed 0 bases and J shed 4 bases, with 4 bases lying between them. The CDR3 is 13 residues long.

This clonotype was recorded at least ten times. This same sample was also taken into another study, of T cells in Graves' hyperthyroidism and ophthalmopathy. From that study: During a first-round RT-PCR of the TCR CDR3, the HTBI primer set was used.

Sequenced material: peripheral blood mononuclear cells (PBMCs), taken at new diagnosis, from a patient treated with antithyroid drugs. This TCR derives from a woman in her 30s with Graves disease. This rearrangement joins TRBV12-3 or TRBV12-4 to TRBJ1-5; D unclear. CDR3 sequence: CASSLAQNQPQHF. DNA of the CDR3: TGTGCCAGCAGTTTAGCTCAGAATCAGCCCCAGCATTTT.